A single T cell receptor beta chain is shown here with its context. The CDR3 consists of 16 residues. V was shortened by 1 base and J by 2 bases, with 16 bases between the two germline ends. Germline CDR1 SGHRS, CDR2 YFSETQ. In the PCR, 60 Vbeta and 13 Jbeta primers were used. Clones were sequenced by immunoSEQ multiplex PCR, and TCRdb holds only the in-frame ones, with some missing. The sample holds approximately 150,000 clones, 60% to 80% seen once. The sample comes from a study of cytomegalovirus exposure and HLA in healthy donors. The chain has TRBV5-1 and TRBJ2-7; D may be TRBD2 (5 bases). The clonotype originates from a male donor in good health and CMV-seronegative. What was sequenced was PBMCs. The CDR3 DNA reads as TGCGCCAGCAGCTTGCGACTATCACCACCACCCTACGAGCAGTACTTC. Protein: CASSLRLSPPPYEQYF.